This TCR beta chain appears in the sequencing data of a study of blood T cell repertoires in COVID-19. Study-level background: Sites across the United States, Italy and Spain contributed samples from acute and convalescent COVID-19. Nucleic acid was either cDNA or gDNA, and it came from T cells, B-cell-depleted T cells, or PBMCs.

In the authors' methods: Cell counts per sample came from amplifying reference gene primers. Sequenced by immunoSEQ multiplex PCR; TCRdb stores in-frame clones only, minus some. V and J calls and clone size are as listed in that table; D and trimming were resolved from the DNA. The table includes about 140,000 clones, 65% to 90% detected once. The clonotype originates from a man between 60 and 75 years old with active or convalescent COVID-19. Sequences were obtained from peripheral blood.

CDR3 residues: CASSIAQGPNTEAFF. CDR3 DNA: TGTGCCAGTAGTATCGCACAGGGCCCGAACACTGAAGCTTTCTTT. The rearrangement links TRBV19 to TRBJ1-1; D perhaps matches TRBD1 (6 bases). Trimming took 3 bases from V and 1 from J, leaving 12 bases between them. From germline, CDR1 is LNHDA and CDR2 SQIVND (reference sequence). There are 15 residues in the CDR3.